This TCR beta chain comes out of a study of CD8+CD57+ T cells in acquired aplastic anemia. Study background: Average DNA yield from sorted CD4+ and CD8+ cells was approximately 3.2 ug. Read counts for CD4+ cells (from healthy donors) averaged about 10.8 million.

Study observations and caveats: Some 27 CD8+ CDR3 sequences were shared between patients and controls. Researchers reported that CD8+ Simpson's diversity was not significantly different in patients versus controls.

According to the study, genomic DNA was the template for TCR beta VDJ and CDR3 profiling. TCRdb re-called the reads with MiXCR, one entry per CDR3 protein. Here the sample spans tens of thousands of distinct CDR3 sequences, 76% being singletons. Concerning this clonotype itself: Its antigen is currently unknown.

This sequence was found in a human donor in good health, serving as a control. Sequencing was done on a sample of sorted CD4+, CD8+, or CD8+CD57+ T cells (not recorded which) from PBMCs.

CDR3 loop: CASSLDRALDSPLHF. The DNA for the CDR3 is TGTGCCAGCAGCTTAGATCGGGCATTGGATTCACCCCTCCACTTT. The rearrangement links TRBV11-2 to TRBJ1-6; D remains ambiguous. Germline CDR1 SGHAT, CDR2 FQNNGV. V was clipped by 0 bases and J by 8 bases, with 11 bases between them. This CDR3 has 15 amino acids.